This T cell receptor beta chain was found in a study of T cell responses to AZD1222 COVID-19 vaccine. General study findings and limits: Baseline testing showed seropositivity in only 6 or 7 AZD1222 recipients. Donors were mostly white British, more females; clonal diversity possibly underestimated. There were vaccine-associated CD4 TCRs across spike, dominant at 160-218 and 743-854. Repertoires were sampled only after the peak T cell response.

Profiling relied on immunoSEQ multiplex PCR, and the TCRdb table lists in-frame clones only, not all of them. Of 130,000 or so clones listed, around 90% are singletons. The trim removed 4 bases at V and 4 bases at J, leaving 8 bases unmatched. The CDR3 is made up of 16 amino acids. Germline V gives CDR1 SGHNT, CDR2 YYREEE (reference sequence). For this clone: The antigen remains undetermined.

Sequenced material: peripheral blood, taken 28 days after the second AZD1222 dose. The clonotype originates from an adult who received the AZD1222 COVID-19 vaccine. V is TRBV5-4 and J is TRBJ2-7; TRBD2 matches at 13 bases. CDR3 nucleotide sequence: TGTGCCAGCAGCGAGGGACTAGCGGGACTTCGTTACGAGCAGTACTTC. Its translation: CASSEGLAGLRYEQYF.